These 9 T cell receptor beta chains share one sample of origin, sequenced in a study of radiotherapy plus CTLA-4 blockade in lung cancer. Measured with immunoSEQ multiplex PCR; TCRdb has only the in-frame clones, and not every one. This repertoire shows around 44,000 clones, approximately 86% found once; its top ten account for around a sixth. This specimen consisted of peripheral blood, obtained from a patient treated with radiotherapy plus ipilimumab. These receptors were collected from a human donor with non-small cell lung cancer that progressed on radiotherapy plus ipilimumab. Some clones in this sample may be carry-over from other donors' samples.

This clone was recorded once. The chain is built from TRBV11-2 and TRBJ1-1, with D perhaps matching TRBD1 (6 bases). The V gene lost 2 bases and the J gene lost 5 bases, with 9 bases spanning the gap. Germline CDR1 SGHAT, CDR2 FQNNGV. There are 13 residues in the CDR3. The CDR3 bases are TGTGCCAGCAGCTTACAGACAGGAACTGAAGCTTTCTTT. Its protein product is CASSLQTGTEAFF.

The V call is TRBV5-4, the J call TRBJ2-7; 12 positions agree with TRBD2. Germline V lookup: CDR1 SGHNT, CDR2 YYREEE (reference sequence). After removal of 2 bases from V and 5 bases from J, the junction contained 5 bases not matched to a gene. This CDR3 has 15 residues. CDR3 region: CASSFPTSGSDEQYF. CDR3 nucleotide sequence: TGTGCCAGCAGCTTCCCGACTAGCGGGAGTGACGAGCAGTACTTC.

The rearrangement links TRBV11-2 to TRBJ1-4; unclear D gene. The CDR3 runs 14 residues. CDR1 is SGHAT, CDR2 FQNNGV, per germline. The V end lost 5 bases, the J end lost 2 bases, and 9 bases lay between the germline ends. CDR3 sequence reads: CASSQTFTNEKLFF. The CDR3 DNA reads TGTGCCAGCAGCCAGACATTCACTAATGAAAAACTGTTTTTT.

The CDR3 protein is CSVETVYYGYTF. The CDR3 DNA reads as TGCAGCGTTGAAACAGTCTACTATGGCTACACCTTC. The rearrangement links TRBV29-1 to TRBJ1-2; D is uncertain. Deletions cut 2 bases from V and 3 bases from J, with 7 bases between. The CDR3 has 12 amino acids. Looked up from germline, CDR1 is SQVTM and CDR2 is ANQGSEA.

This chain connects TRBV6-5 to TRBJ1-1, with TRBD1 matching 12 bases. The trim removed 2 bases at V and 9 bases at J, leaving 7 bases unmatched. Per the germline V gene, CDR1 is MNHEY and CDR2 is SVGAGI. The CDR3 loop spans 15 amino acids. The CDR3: CASSYDRDRGRQAFF. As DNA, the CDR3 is TGTGCCAGCAGTTACGACCGGGACAGGGGGCGACAAGCTTTCTTT.

DNA for the CDR3: TGCGCCAGCAGCTTGGTGGACCTCCGGGGTGAAAAACTGTTTTTT. Its translation is CASSLVDLRGEKLFF. This rearrangement joins TRBV5-1 to TRBJ1-4; D not resolved. Germline values: CDR1 SGHRS, CDR2 YFSETQ. The CDR3 has 15 amino acids. V lost 0 bases to trimming and J lost 7 bases, with 13 bases between them.

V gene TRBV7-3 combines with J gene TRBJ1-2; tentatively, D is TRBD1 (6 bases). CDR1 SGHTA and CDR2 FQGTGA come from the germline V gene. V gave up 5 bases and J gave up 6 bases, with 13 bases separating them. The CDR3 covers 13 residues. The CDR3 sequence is CASSGTGTNGYTF. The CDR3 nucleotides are TGTGCCAGCAGCGGAACAGGGACAAATGGCTACACCTTC.

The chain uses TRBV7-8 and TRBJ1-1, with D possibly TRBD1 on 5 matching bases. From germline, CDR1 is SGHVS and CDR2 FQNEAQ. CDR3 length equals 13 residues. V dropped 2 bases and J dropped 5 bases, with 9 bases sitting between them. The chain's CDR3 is CASSLRGGTEAFF. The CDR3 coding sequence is TGTGCCAGCAGCTTAAGGGGAGGAACTGAAGCTTTCTTT. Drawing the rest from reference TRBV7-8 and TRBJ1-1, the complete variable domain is GAGVSQSPRYKVAKRGQDVALRCDPISGHVSLFWYQQALGQGPEFLTYFQNEAQLDKSGLPSDRFFAERPEGSVSTLKIQRTQQEDSAVYLCASSLRGGTEAFFGQGTRLTVV.

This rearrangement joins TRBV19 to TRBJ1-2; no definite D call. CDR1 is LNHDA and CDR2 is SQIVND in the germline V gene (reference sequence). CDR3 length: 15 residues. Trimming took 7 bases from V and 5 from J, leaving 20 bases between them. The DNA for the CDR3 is TGTGCCAGTACACGAGGCAGCCGGGTGATATATGGCTACACCTTC. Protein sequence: CASTRGSRVIYGYTF.